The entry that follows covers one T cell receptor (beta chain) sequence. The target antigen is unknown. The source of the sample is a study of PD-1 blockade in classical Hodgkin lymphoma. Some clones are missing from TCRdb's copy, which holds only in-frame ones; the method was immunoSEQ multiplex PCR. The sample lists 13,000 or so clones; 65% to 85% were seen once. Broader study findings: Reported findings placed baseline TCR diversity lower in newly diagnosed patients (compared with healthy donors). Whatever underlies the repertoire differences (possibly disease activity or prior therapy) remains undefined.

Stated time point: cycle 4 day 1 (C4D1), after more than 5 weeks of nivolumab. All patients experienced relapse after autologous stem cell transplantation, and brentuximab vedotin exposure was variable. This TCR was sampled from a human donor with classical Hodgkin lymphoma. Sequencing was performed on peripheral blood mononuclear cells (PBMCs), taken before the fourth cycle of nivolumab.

CDR3 residues: CASSLGRTGDGYTF. The CDR3 DNA is TGTGCCAGCAGCTTAGGCAGGACAGGGGATGGCTACACCTTC. The chain recombines TRBV11-3 with TRBJ1-2; the match to TRBD1 covers 9 bases. The junction had 3 bases not matched to a gene; V was cut back by 1 base and J by 6 bases. This CDR3 region has 14 residues. Per the germline V gene, CDR1 is SGHNT and CDR2 is YENEEA.